This T cell receptor (beta chain) was sequenced for a study of response to subunit inactivated influenza vaccine (dated by TCRdb to between 2017 and 2018). Background for the entire study: Deep quantitative profiling of the T cell receptor repertoire was used in the study to follow responses to a trivalent subunit inactivated influenza vaccine. Study-wide conclusions, independent of this receptor: According to the authors, only a limited number of new T cells may be recruited by each seasonal influenza vaccination.

Preparation of the library involved RT-PCR. The sequencing machine was an Illumina HiSeq 2500. TCRdb trimmed public reads at Q25 via fastp, called clones via MiXCR and kept in-frame beta chains. Rows with one shared CDR3 protein collapse into an entry with the most common genes and DNA. Present in this sample are approximately 300,000 distinct CDR3 sequences, about 20% of which were seen just once. The ten top clones hold over 9% of the sample. Including the terminal cysteine and phenylalanine, the CDR3 comprises 17 residues. This entry keeps only the CDR3 DNA: 51 bases, framed from base 1. The germline V gene specifies MGHRA as CDR1 and YSYEKL as CDR2. At the junction V is shortened by 0 bases and J by 7 bases; bases outside the gene matches: 10. On this clonotype itself: There is no known antigen for this receptor. No base-level quality is on record; no much larger clone is a single base apart.

The source material was PBMCs from blood, sampled 21 months after vaccination. This sequence originates from a man aged 50 to 69 who received an inactivated influenza vaccine. Donor details come from another sample of the same person, matched by shared clones. The V and J genes are TRBV4-1 and TRBJ2-1, and TRBD1 aligns with 9 junction nucleotides. The CDR3 region reads CASSQDPGTGIMNEQFF. The nucleotide sequence reads as follows: TGCGCCAGCAGCCAAGATCCCGGGACAGGGATCATGAATGAGCAGTTCTTC.